The 27 T cell receptor beta chains in this list originate from one sample, sequenced in a study of Graves' ophthalmopathy and Graves' hyperthyroidism. Transcripts of RNA were the source for amplifying TCR beta CDR3 regions. Amplification began with first-round RT-PCR using HTBI primers, then second-round multiplex PCR was performed. TCRdb reprocessed the multiplex PCR reads via MiXCR and lists one record per CDR3 protein. This sample has about 500,000 distinct CDR3 sequences, with roughly 39% found just once. Specimen: peripheral blood or thyroid tissue (not recorded which). Receptors were obtained from an adult man with Graves' hyperthyroidism.

Comment on this clonotype: It is likely a read error, because the conserved phenylalanine at the end of the CDR3 is missing. The chain is built from TRBV29-1 and TRBJ2-5; the D call may be TRBD1 or TRBD2 (5 bases each). The CDR3 is 13 residues long. CDR1 is SQVTM and CDR2 is ANQGSEA in the germline V gene. CDR3 loop: CNVEEGRGETQYL. The CDR3 DNA reads as TGCAACGTTGAAGAGGGACGGGGAGAGACCCAGTACCTC.

The chain couples TRBV7-9 to TRBJ2-5; D gene unclear. The DNA end is more similar to TRBJ2-1, so the J call may be wrong. The CDR3 has 15 amino acids. Germline-derived CDR1 and CDR2 are SEHNR and FQNEAQ (reference sequence). This CDR3 reads CASSSYVGGYNEQFF. Written as DNA, the CDR3 is TGTGCCAGCAGTTCCTACGTGGGTGGTTACAATGAGCAGTTCTTC.

This clonotype was recorded at least ten times. The chain uses TRBV10-3 and TRBJ2-2; 10 bases map to TRBD2. This CDR3 spans 17 amino acids. The J segment lost 0 bases and the V segment lost 4 bases, leaving 5 bases of the junction unmatched. Germline V CDR1 and CDR2: ENHRY, SYGVKD. The CDR3 DNA sequence: TGTGCCATCAGTGCTTTGACTAGCGGGTCGAACACCGGGGAGCTGTTTTTT. Translating it yields CAISALTSGSNTGELFF.

Many counts were recorded for this clonotype. The chain uses TRBV19 and TRBJ1-2; the match to TRBD1 covers 7 bases. The CDR3 consists of 12 residues. Germline V gene data show CDR1 as LNHDA and CDR2 as SQIVND (reference sequence). With V trimmed by 10 bases and J by 3 bases, 5 bases remained unmatched. The CDR3 reads CATTGVYYGYTF. The DNA of the CDR3 is TGTGCCACCACAGGGGTGTACTATGGCTACACCTTC.

Worth noting for this clonotype: A single base separates this from a much larger clone, so it may be a read error. The chain uses TRBV7-2 and TRBJ2-2; D gene ambiguous. CDR3 length: 15 residues. Germline CDR1 and CDR2: SGHTA and FQGNSA. Written as DNA, the CDR3 is TGCGCCAGCAGCTTTAGCTCAAGGGTCACCGGGGAGCTGTTTTTT. The encoded protein is CASSFSSRVTGELFF.

This clonotype has at least ten counts. V and J are TRBV24-1 and TRBJ1-4; D might be TRBD1 (6 bases). The germline V gene has CDR1 KGHDR and CDR2 SFDVKD. Between the trimmed V and J ends, which lost 0 bases and 7 bases, there was a span of 14 bases. This CDR3 has 16 residues. The CDR3: CATSDLLGASSEKLFF. CDR3 in DNA: TGTGCCACCAGTGATTTGTTGGGGGCTTCGAGTGAAAAACTGTTTTTT.

The sample holds many counts of this clonotype. The V gene is TRBV7-8, the J gene TRBJ2-2; the match to TRBD2 covers 8 bases. After removal of 5 bases from V and 1 base from J, the junction contained 6 bases not matched to a gene. The germline gives CDR1 SGHVS, CDR2 FQNEAQ. The CDR3 length is 16 residues. Written as DNA, the CDR3 is TGTGCCAGCAGCGATGCCGCGGGGGGGAACACCGGGGAGCTGTTTTTT. Amino acid sequence: CASSDAAGGNTGELFF.

Of note for this clonotype: A read error may explain this, as a much larger clone is one base away. The chain combines TRBV7-8 with TRBJ2-2; 12 nucleotides line up with TRBD2. V was clipped by 6 bases and J by 4 bases; unmatched bases: 6. Germline lookup yields CDR1 SGHVS and CDR2 FQNEAQ. The CDR3 length is 16 residues. The CDR3: CASRLPGLAGTGELFF. In DNA, the CDR3 is TGTGCCAGCAGGTTGCCGGGACTAGCGGGCACCGGGGAGCTGTTTTTT.

This clonotype was recorded only once. The chain combines TRBV9 with TRBJ2-2; 11 positions agree with TRBD2. Germline CDR1 reads SGDLS; CDR2 reads YYNGEE. J gave up 6 bases and V 4 bases, and 14 bases lay outside the gene matches. The CDR3 length is 18 residues. The CDR3 loop is CASSSNVAGGPSAGELFF. For the CDR3, the DNA is TGTGCCAGCAGCTCAAACGTAGCGGGAGGGCCTAGCGCCGGGGAGCTGTTTTTT.

With regard to this clonotype: Relative to the germline gene, one junction end is altered; a read error may explain this. The chain is built from TRBV20-1 and TRBJ2-5, with 9 bases lining up with TRBD2. The germline gives CDR1 DFQATT, CDR2 SNEGSKA (reference sequence). The CDR3 extends over 13 amino acids. The chain's CDR3 is CSARLAGLETQCF. The DNA of the CDR3 is TGCAGTGCTAGACTAGCGGGACTGGAGACCCAGTGCTTC.

V is TRBV2 and J is TRBJ1-2, with 9 bases identical to TRBD1. Losses at the gene ends were 3 bases for V and 8 bases for J; bases not matched to a gene: 10. The CDR3 is made up of 15 amino acids. Germline V CDR1 and CDR2: SNHLY, FYNNEI. CDR3 sequence: CASSEAQGALNGYTF. The CDR3, as DNA: TGTGCCAGCAGTGAGGCACAGGGGGCGCTTAACGGCTACACCTTC.

About this clonotype: An end of the junction differs from the germline gene, which may be a read error. This rearrangement joins TRBV7-9 to TRBJ2-7, with TRBD2 matching over 10 bases. Germline CDR1 is SEHNR and CDR2 is FQNEAQ (reference sequence). The CDR3 is made up of 16 amino acids. Here the CDR3 DNA reads TGTGCCAGCAGCCAAGATCCGGGACTAGCGCTCTACGAGCAGTGCTTC. Translated, it gives CASSQDPGLALYEQCF.

The chain recombines TRBV7-2 with TRBJ1-2; possible D gene TRBD1, 5 bases. Germline CDR1 is SGHTA and CDR2 is FQGNSA. V dropped 2 bases and J dropped 0 bases, with 16 bases sitting between them. CDR3 length: 17 amino acids. CDR3 protein: CASSLNQRGVANYGYTF. CDR3 sequence (DNA): TGTGCCAGCAGCTTAAACCAGCGGGGGGTGGCTAACTATGGCTACACCTTC. Combining the CDR3 with reference TRBV7-2 and TRBJ1-2 gives the whole variable domain GAGVSQSPSNKVTEKGKDVELRCDPISGHTALYWYRQSLGQGLEFLIYFQGNSAPDKSGLPSDRFSAERTGGSVSTLTIQRTQQEDSAVYLCASSLNQRGVANYGYTFGSGTRLTVV.

This clonotype was counted ten times or more. The chain combines TRBV4-1 with TRBJ1-1; D is undetermined. This CDR3 region has 15 residues. Looked up from germline, CDR1 is MGHRA and CDR2 is YSYEKL. Trimming cost V 1 base and J 4 bases, with 13 bases left between them. CDR3 DNA sequence: TGCGCCAGCAGCCAAGTCCAGGAGGTGGGCACTGAAGCTTTCTTT. Residues: CASSQVQEVGTEAFF.

This clonotype has a count of ten or more. V usage is TRBV29-1 and J usage is TRBJ1-1; D possibly corresponds to TRBD1 (5 bases). Trimming took off 6 bases at V and 1 base at J, with 12 bases between the two ends. The CDR3 is 13 amino acids. Per germline, CDR1 SQVTM and CDR2 ANQGSEA. CDR3 region: CSVQGLANTEAFF. CDR3 bases: TGCAGCGTGCAGGGCCTGGCGAACACTGAAGCTTTCTTT. Combining the CDR3 with reference TRBV29-1 and TRBJ1-1 gives the whole variable domain SAVISQKPSRDICQRGTSLTIQCQVDSQVTMMFWYRQQPGQSLTLIATANQGSEATYESGFVIDKFPISRPNLTFSTLTVSNMSPEDSSIYLCSVQGLANTEAFFGQGTRLTVV.

The V call is TRBV12-3 or TRBV12-4, the J call TRBJ1-4; 8 bases are a match to TRBD1. The CDR3 consists of 14 residues. After removal of 5 bases from V and 7 bases from J, the junction contained 6 bases not matched to a gene. This CDR3 is CASSVQGDSEKLFF. In DNA form, the CDR3 reads TGTGCCAGCAGTGTACAGGGGGACTCTGAAAAACTGTTTTTT.

Ten or more counts support this clonotype. The V and J genes are TRBV20-1 and TRBJ2-5; D remains unclear. This CDR3 comprises 13 residues. Trimming shortened V by 7 bases and J by 2 bases, and 14 bases separated the two germline ends. Germline V gene data show CDR1 as DFQATT and CDR2 as SNEGSKA (reference sequence). CDR3 bases: TGCAGTGAAAGGAGATCCCGACAAGAGACCCAGTACTTC. Residues: CSERRSRQETQYF.

This clonotype was detected a few times. V usage is TRBV14 and J usage is TRBJ1-1; tentatively, D is TRBD1 (5 bases). The V gene lost 0 bases and the J gene lost 7 bases, with 12 bases spanning the gap. CDR3 length equals 14 residues. Germline V gene data show CDR1 as SGHDN and CDR2 as FVKESK. The CDR3, as DNA: TGTGCCAGCAGCCAAGATTTGACAGCCATTGAAGCTTTCTTT. This gives the protein CASSQDLTAIEAFF.

In its sample, this clonotype was seen many times. This chain uses TRBV20-1 with TRBJ2-7; TRBD2 aligns across 10 bases. The germline gives CDR1 DFQATT, CDR2 SNEGSKA (reference sequence). The CDR3 runs 15 residues. After removal of 0 bases from V and 7 bases from J, the junction contained 9 bases not matched to a gene. CDR3 in DNA: TGCAGTGCTAGAGATCTAACTAGCGGGACTCAAGAGCAGTACTTC. Protein: CSARDLTSGTQEQYF.

This clonotype has at least ten counts. The chain is built from TRBV10-3 and TRBJ2-2, with 7 positions matching TRBD2. The ends lost 3 bases at V and 6 bases at J; junction bases unmatched: 4. The CDR3 length is 14 residues. The germline gives CDR1 ENHRY, CDR2 SYGVKD. Written as DNA, the CDR3 is TGTGCCATCAGTGAAGGTGCGGGGGCCGGGGAGCTGTTTTTT. Translating gives CAISEGAGAGELFF.

Regarding this clonotype: A single base separates this from a much larger clone, so it may be a read error. For the CDR3, the DNA is TGTGCCAGCAGCCAAGATAGGGCTCAGCCCCGGCATTTT. Translated, it gives CASSQDRAQPRHF. The gene calls are TRBV3-1 and TRBJ1-5; D is undetermined. CDR3 size: 13 residues. Germline V gives CDR1 LGHDT, CDR2 YNNKEL (reference sequence).

This clonotype has ten or more counts. The chain combines TRBV4-1 with TRBJ1-5; TRBD1 matches at 8 bases. V shed 0 bases, J shed 7 bases, and the junction held 2 bases outside the gene matches. CDR1 MGHRA and CDR2 YSYEKL come from the germline V gene. This CDR3 contains 14 residues. CDR3 nucleotide sequence: TGCGCCAGCAGCCAAGATGACAGGGGACAGCCCCAGCATTTT. Its protein is CASSQDDRGQPQHF.

A word on this clonotype: This is likely a read error, given that the CDR3 carries no conserved phenylalanine or tryptophan at its end. The DNA is left out, because the CDR3 cannot be placed on it with certainty; the CDR3 is given as TCRdb lists it. The genes are TRBV9 and TRBJ2-1. Germline assignment: CDR1 SGDLS and CDR2 YYNGEE. The CDR3 region is 15 residues in length, termini included. The CDR3 sequence is CASSLRQSSYNELRI.

This clonotype has a count of ten or more. The chain employs TRBV5-5 and TRBJ2-5, with D possibly TRBD1 on 6 matching bases. Trimming pared 0 bases from V and 0 bases from J, leaving 15 bases between. The CDR3 spans 17 residues. CDR1 is SGHKS and CDR2 is YYEKEE in the germline V gene (reference sequence). The CDR3 DNA reads as TGTGCCAGCAGCTTGGCGAGATTCCGGACAGACCAAGAGACCCAGTACTTC. Protein product: CASSLARFRTDQETQYF.

This clonotype has a count of ten or more. This chain uses TRBV12-3 or TRBV12-4 with TRBJ2-5; 7 bases are a match to TRBD2. Trimming at V came to 5 bases and at J to 5 bases, leaving 11 bases not matched to a gene. This CDR3 is 15 amino acids long. The CDR3 reads CASSPAPTSWETQYF. The CDR3 coding sequence is TGTGCCAGCAGTCCCGCCCCGACTAGCTGGGAGACCCAGTACTTC.

As concerns this clonotype: A much larger clonotype is one base distant, so this may be a read error. This chain joins TRBV11-2 and TRBJ1-3, with D hard to call. Germline CDR1 reads SGHAT; CDR2 reads FQNNGV. The CDR3 contains 15 residues. V was trimmed by 0 bases and J by 2 bases, leaving 8 bases between them. CDR3 region: CASSLDLPPGNTIYF. The CDR3 nucleotides are TGTGCCAGCAGCTTAGATCTCCCCCCTGGAAACACCATATATTTT.

This clonotype was seen repeatedly, ten times or more. The chain couples TRBV7-2 to TRBJ2-7; tentative D call: TRBD1 (6 bases). CDR1 SGHTA and CDR2 FQGNSA come from the germline V gene. V dropped 5 bases and J dropped 2 bases, with 13 bases sitting between them. The CDR3 contains 14 residues. This chain's CDR3 is CASSPRTEAYEQYF. CDR3 DNA sequence: TGTGCCAGCAGCCCCCGGACAGAAGCCTACGAGCAGTACTTC. Drawing the rest from reference TRBV7-2 and TRBJ2-7, the complete variable domain is GAGVSQSPSNKVTEKGKDVELRCDPISGHTALYWYRQSLGQGLEFLIYFQGNSAPDKSGLPSDRFSAERTGGSVSTLTIQRTQQEDSAVYLCASSPRTEAYEQYFGPGTRLTVT.